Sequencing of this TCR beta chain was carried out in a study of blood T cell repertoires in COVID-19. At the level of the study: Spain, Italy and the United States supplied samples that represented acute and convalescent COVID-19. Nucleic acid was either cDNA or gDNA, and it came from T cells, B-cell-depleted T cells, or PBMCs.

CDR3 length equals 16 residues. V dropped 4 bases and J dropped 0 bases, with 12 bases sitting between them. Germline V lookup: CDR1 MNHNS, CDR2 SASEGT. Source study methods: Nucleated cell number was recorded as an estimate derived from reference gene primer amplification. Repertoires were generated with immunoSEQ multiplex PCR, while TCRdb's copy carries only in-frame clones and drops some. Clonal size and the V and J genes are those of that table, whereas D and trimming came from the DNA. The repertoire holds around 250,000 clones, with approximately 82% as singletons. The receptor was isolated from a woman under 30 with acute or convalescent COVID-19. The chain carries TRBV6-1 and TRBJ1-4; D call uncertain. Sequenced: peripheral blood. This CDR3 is CASSVQPVATNEKLFF. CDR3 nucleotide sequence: TGTGCCAGCAGTGTACAGCCAGTTGCAACTAATGAAAAACTGTTTTTT.